This entry is about one T cell receptor (beta chain). This CDR3 comprises 12 residues. V was shortened by 5 bases and J by 4 bases, with 8 bases between the two germline ends. Germline CDR1 SGHAT, CDR2 FQNNGV. The data derive from a study of blood T cell repertoires in COVID-19. Study information: Sites across the United States, Italy and Spain contributed samples from acute and convalescent COVID-19. The analysed material was cDNA or gDNA that came from T cells, B-cell-depleted T cells, or PBMCs.

The protocol was immunoSEQ multiplex PCR, while the TCRdb copy is restricted to in-frame clones and leaves out a portion. The data contain 42,000 or so clones, approximately 91% of them singletons. The sequencing input was peripheral blood. J is TRBJ2-5 and V is TRBV11-2, with D hard to call. The origin of this receptor is a human donor in a cohort sampled during active COVID-19. The DNA for the CDR3 is TGTGCCAGCAGCACTCTCTCAGAGACCCAGTACTTC. Protein product: CASSTLSETQYF.